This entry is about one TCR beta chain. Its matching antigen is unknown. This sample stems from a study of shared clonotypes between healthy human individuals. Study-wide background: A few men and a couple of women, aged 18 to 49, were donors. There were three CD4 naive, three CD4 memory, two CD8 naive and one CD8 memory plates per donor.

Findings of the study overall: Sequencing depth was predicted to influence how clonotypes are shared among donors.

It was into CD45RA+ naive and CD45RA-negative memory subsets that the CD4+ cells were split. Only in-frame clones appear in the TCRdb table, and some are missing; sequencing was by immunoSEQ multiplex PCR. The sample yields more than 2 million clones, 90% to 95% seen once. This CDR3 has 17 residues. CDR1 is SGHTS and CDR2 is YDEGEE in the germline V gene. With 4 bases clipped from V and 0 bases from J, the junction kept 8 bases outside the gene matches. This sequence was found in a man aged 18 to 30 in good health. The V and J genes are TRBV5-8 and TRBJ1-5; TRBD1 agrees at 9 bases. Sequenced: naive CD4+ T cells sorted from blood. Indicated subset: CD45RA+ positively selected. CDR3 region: CASSKDRGGDSNQPQHF. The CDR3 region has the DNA TGTGCCAGCAGCAAGGACAGGGGTGGCGATAGCAATCAGCCCCAGCATTTT.